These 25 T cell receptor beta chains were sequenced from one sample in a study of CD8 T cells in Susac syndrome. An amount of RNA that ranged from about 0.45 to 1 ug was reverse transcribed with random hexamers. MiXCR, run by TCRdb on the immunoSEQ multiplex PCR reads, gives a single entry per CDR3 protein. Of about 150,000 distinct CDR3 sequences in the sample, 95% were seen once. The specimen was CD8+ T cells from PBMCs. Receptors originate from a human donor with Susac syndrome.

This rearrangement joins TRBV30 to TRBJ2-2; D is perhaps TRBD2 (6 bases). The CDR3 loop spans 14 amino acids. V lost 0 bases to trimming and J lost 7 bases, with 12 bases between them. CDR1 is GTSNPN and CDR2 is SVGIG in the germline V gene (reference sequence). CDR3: CAWSVFTGGGELFF. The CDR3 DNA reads TGTGCCTGGAGTGTATTTACCGGGGGCGGGGAGCTGTTTTTT. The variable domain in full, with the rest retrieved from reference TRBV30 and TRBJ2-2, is SQTIHQWPATLVQPVGSPLSLECTVEGTSNPNLYWYRQAAGRGLQLLFYSVGIGQISSEVPQNLSASRPQDRQFILSSKKLLLSDSGFYLCAWSVFTGGGELFFGEGSRLTVL.

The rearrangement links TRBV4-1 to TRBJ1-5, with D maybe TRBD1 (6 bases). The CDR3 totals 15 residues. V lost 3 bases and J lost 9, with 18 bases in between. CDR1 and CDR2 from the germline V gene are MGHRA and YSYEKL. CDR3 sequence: CASSQGHHQDAPQHF. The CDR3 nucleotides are TGCGCCAGCAGCCAGGGACACCACCAAGACGCGCCCCAGCATTTT.

The CDR3 sequence is CASSEGQIYEQYF. Here the CDR3 DNA reads TGTGCCAGCAGTGAAGGACAGATTTACGAGCAGTACTTC. The chain has TRBV6-5 and TRBJ2-7; D possibly corresponds to TRBD1 (6 bases). Germline V gene sequence: CDR1 MNHEY, CDR2 SVGAGI. The CDR3 extends over 13 amino acids. V was shortened by 5 bases and J by 4 bases, with 12 bases between the two germline ends.

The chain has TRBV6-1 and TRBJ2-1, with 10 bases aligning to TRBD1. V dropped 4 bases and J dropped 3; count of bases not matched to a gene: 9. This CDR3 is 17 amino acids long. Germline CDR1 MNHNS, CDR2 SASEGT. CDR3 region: CASSGDRGGGGYNEQFF. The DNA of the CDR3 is TGTGCCAGCAGTGGGGACAGGGGCGGTGGGGGCTACAATGAGCAGTTCTTC.

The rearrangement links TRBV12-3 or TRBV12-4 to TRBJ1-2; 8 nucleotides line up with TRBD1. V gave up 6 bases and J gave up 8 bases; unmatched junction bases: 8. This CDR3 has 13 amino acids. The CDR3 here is CASRPTTGDGYTF. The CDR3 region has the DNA TGTGCCAGCAGGCCTACGACAGGGGACGGCTACACCTTC.

In DNA, the CDR3 is TGTGCCAGCAGCCCCCAACCGAACGGGTACGAGCAGTACTTC. This encodes CASSPQPNGYEQYF. This chain connects TRBV7-2 to TRBJ2-7, with D hard to call. Germline CDR1 and CDR2: SGHTA and FQGNSA. The CDR3 loop spans 14 amino acids. V was cut by 5 bases and J by 4 bases, with 15 bases left in between.

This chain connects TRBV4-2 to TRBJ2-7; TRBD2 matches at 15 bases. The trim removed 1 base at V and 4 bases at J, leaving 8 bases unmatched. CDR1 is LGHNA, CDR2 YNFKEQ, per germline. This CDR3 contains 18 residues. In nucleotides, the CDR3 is TGTGCCAGCAGCCAAGTGGGGACTAGCGGGAGGTTTGAGTACGAGCAGTACTTC. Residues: CASSQVGTSGRFEYEQYF.

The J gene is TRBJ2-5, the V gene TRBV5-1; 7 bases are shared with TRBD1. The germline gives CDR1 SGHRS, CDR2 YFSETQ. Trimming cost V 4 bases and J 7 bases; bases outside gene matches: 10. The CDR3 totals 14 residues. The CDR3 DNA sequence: TGCGCCAGCAGCACGGAAGGCCAGGGGGTGACCCAGTACTTC. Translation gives CASSTEGQGVTQYF.

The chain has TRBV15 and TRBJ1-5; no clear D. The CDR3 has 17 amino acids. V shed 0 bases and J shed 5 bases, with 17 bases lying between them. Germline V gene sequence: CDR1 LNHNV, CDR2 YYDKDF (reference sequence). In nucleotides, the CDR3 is TGTGCCACCAGCAGAGATAAGGGCGGGCTAGTCGATCAGCCCCAGCATTTT. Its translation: CATSRDKGGLVDQPQHF.

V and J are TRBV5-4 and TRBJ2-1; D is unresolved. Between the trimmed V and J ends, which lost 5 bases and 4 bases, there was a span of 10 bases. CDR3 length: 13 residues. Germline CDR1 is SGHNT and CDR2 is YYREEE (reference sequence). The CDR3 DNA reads TGTGCCAGCAGTTTAGGGCAGTACAATGAGCAGTTCTTC. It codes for CASSLGQYNEQFF.

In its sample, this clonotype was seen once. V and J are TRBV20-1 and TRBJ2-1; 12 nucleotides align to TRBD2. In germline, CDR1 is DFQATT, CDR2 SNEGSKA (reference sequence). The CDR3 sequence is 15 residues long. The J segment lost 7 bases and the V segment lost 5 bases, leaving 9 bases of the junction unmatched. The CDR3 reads CSAGAGTSGLNEQFF. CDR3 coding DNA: TGCAGTGCTGGAGCCGGGACTAGCGGGTTGAATGAGCAGTTCTTC.

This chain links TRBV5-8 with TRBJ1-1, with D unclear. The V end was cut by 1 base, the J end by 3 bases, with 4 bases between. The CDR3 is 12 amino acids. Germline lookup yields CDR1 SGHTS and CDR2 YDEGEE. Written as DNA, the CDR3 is TGTGCCAGCAGCTTGACTTACACTGAAGCTTTCTTT. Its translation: CASSLTYTEAFF.

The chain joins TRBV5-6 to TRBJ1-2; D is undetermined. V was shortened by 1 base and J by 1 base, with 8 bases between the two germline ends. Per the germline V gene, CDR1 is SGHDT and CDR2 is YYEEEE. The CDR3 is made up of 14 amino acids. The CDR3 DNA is TGTGCCAGCAGCTTGTCGGACGATAACTATGGCTACACCTTC. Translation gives CASSLSDDNYGYTF.

For the CDR3, the DNA is TGTGCCTGGACCTTCGGACTAGCGGGAGTTGGCACCTACGAGCAGTACTTC. Translated, it gives CAWTFGLAGVGTYEQYF. The chain combines TRBV30 with TRBJ2-7, with 13 bases lining up with TRBD2. The J segment lost 2 bases and the V segment lost 4 bases, leaving 11 bases of the junction unmatched. CDR1 is GTSNPN and CDR2 is SVGIG in the germline V gene (reference sequence). This CDR3 spans 17 amino acids.

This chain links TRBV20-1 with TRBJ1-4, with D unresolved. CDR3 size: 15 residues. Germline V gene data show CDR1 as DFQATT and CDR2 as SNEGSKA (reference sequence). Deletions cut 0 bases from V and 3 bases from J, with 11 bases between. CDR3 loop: CSARDGWESNEKLFF. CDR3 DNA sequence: TGCAGTGCTAGAGATGGTTGGGAGTCTAATGAAAAACTGTTTTTT.

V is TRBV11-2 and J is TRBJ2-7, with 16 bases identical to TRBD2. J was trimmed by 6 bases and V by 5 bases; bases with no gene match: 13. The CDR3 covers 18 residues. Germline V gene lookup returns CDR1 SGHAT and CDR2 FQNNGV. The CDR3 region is CASSTRWRGTSGRGEQYF. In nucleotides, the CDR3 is TGTGCCAGCAGCACCCGCTGGAGGGGGACTAGCGGGAGGGGCGAGCAGTACTTC.

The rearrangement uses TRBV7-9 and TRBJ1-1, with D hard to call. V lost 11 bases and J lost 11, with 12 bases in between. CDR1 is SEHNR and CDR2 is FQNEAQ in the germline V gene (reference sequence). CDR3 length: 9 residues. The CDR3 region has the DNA TGTGCCGGTGATGGGTTTGCTTTCTTT. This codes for CAGDGFAFF.

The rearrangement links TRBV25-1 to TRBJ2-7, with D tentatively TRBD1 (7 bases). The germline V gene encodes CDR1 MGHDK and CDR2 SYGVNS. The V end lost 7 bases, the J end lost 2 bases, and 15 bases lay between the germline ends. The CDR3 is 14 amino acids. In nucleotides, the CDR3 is TGTGCCAGCATGGGGGGACAGACAACCTACGAGCAGTACTTC. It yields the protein CASMGGQTTYEQYF.

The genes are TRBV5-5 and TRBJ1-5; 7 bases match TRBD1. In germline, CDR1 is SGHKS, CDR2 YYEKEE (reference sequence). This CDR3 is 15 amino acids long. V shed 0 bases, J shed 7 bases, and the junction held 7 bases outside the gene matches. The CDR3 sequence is CASSLGQGEGQPQHF. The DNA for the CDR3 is TGTGCCAGCAGCTTGGGGCAGGGGGAGGGCCAGCCCCAGCATTTT.

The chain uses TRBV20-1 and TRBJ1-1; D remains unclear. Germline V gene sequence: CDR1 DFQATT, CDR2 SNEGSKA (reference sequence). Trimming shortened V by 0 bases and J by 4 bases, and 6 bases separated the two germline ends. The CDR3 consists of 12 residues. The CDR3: CSARDLGTEAFF. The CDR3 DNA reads TGCAGTGCTAGAGATTTGGGCACTGAAGCTTTCTTT.

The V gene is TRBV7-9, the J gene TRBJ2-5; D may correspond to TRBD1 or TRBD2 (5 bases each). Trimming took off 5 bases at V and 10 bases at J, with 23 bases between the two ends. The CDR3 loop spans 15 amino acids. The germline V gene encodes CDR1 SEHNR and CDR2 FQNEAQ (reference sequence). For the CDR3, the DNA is TGTGCCAGCAGCCCCGATGACCTCAGGGAGAAGGACCAGTACTTC. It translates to CASSPDDLREKDQYF.

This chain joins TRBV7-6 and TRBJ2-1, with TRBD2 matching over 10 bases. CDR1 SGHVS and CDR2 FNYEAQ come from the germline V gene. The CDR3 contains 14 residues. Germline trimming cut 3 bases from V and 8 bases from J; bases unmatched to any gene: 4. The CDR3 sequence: CASSFGLAGDEQFF. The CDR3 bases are TGTGCCAGCAGCTTTGGTCTAGCGGGGGATGAGCAGTTCTTC.

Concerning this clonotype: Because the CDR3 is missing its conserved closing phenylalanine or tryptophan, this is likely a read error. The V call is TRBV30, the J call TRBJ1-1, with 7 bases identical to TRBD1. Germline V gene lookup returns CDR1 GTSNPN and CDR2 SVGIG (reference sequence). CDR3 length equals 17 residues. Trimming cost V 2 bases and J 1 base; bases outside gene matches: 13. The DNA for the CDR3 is TGTGCCTGGAGTCCCTGTACAGCGACAGGGCCGAACACTGAAGCTTTCTCT. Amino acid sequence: CAWSPCTATGPNTEAFS.

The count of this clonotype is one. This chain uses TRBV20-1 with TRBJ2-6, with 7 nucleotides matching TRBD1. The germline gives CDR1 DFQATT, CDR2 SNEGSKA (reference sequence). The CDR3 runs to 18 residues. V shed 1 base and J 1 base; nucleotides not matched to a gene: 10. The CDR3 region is CSARVPGQARSGANVLTF. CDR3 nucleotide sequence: TGCAGTGCTAGAGTTCCAGGACAGGCGCGATCTGGGGCCAACGTCCTGACTTTC.

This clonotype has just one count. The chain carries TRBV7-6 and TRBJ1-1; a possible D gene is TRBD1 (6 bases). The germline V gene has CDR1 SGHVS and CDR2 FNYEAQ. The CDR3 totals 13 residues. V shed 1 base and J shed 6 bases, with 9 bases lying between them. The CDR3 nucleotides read TGTGCCAGCAGCTTAGGGACAGTGTCTGAAGCTTTCTTT. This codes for CASSLGTVSEAFF.